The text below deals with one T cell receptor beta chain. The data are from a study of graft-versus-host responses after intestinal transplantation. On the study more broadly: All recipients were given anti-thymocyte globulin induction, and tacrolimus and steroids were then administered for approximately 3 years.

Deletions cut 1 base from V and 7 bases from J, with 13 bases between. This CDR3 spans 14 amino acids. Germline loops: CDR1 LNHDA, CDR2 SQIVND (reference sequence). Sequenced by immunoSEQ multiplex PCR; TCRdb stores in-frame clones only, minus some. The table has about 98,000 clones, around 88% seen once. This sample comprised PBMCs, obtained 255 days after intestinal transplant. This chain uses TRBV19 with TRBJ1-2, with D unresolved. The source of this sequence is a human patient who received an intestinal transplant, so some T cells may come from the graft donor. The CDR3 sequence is CASSIAVAGAGYTF. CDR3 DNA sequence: TGTGCCAGTAGTATAGCGGTCGCGGGAGCTGGCTACACCTTC.